The next 2 T cell receptor beta chains were all read from a single sample in a study of early T cells in non-severe SARS-CoV-2 infection. TCRdb re-called the 5' RACE reads through MiXCR, storing one row per CDR3 protein. The sample yields tens of thousands of distinct CDR3 sequences, around 7% seen once. This sample comprised whole blood, obtained at baseline. These receptors originate from an adult who was a healthcare worker with PCR-confirmed SARS-CoV-2 infection or an uninfected control (not recorded which).

This clonotype was observed many times. CDR3 DNA: TGCAGTGCTAGTTTTCAGGGTGACGAGCAGTTCTTC. It translates to CSASFQGDEQFF. V and J are TRBV20-1 and TRBJ2-1, with D perhaps matching TRBD1 (5 bases). CDR3 length: 12 residues. Trimming stripped 3 bases from V and 10 bases from J, with 13 bases between. CDR1 and CDR2 (germline): DFQATT, SNEGSKA (reference sequence).

This clonotype was seen just once. Sequence at one end of the junction differs from germline and may be a read error. This chain uses TRBV30 with TRBJ2-3; maybe TRBD1 (5 bases). The DNA end is a closer match to TRBJ1-5, so the J assignment may be wrong. The CDR3 is made up of 14 amino acids. Germline assignment: CDR1 GTSNPN and CDR2 SVGIG (reference sequence). The CDR3: CVWSVGLAGGTQHF. The CDR3, as DNA: TGTGTCTGGAGTGTTGGCCTAGCGGGGGGTACGCAGCATTTT.